The sequence of this TCR beta chain was determined in a study of T cells in tuberculosis. At the level of the study: T cells were selected with CD1B tetramers loaded with glucose monomycolate.

Sequencing of TCR-alpha and TCR-beta chains was unpaired. The protocol was immunoSEQ multiplex PCR, while the TCRdb copy is restricted to in-frame clones and leaves out a portion. Of some 90,000 clones listed, around 90% are singletons. Sorting used thawed, overnight-rested PBMC stained with anti-CD3, a viability dye and GMM-loaded CD1B tetramer. C32 glucose monomycolate from Rhodococcus equi was loaded onto the CD1B tetramers. Tetramer-sorted PBMC had been CD14 monocyte-depleted before freezing. This TCR derives from an adult woman with latent tuberculosis. Material: CD1b-GMM tetramer-negative cells sorted from PBMCs.

The DNA for the CDR3 is TGTGCCAGCAGCCGCGACCCAGGGACAGATACGCAGTATTTT. Its translation is CASSRDPGTDTQYF. The J gene is TRBJ2-3, the V gene TRBV6-5; D is possibly TRBD1 (5 bases). The germline gives CDR1 MNHEY, CDR2 SVGAGI. V lost 6 bases and J lost 3, with 13 bases in between. This CDR3 region has 14 residues.